The clone carrying this TCR beta chain was observed a handful of times. Its antigen is undetermined. TCRdb re-called the 5' RACE reads through MiXCR, storing one row per CDR3 protein. Of nearly 550,000 distinct CDR3 sequences in the sample, 15% to 20% are singletons; the top ten hold roughly 13%. These data belong to a study of T cells after yellow fever vaccination. Regarding the study as a whole: FACS-sorted repertoires could harbor abundant contaminating bulk-population clonotypes. Clonotypes found in both CD4 and CD8 compartments made up a small share. The secondary response was weaker, and its peak arrived faster, on day 5 versus 15.

This clonotype was obtained from a man younger than 40 who received the YFV17D yellow fever vaccine. The sequencing used PBMCs, collected 15 days after the yellow fever booster vaccination.

In DNA, the CDR3 is TGCGCCAGCAGCTTTGCGGGAGATGAGCAGTACTTC. It yields the protein CASSFAGDEQYF. The chain recombines TRBV5-1 with TRBJ2-7, with TRBD2 matching over 7 bases. V shed 2 bases and J 7 bases; nucleotides not matched to a gene: 3. The CDR3 length is 12 residues. The V gene's germline CDR1 is SGHRS and CDR2 YFSETQ.